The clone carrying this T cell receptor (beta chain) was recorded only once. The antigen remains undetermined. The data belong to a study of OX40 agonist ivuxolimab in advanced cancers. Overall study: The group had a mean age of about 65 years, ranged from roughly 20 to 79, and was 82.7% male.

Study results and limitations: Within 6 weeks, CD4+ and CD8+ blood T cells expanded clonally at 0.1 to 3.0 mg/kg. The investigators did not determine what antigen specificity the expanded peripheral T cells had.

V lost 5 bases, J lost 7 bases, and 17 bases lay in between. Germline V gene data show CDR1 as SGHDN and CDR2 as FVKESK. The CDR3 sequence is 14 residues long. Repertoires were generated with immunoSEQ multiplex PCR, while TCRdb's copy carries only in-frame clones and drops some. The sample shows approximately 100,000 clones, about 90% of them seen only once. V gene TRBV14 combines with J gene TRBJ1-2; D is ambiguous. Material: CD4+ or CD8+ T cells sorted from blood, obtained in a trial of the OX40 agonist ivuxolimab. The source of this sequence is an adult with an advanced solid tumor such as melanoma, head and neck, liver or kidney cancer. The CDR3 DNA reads TGTGCCAGCAGCTCCCAGAGTTCGGGGTCTGGCTACACCTTC. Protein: CASSSQSSGSGYTF.